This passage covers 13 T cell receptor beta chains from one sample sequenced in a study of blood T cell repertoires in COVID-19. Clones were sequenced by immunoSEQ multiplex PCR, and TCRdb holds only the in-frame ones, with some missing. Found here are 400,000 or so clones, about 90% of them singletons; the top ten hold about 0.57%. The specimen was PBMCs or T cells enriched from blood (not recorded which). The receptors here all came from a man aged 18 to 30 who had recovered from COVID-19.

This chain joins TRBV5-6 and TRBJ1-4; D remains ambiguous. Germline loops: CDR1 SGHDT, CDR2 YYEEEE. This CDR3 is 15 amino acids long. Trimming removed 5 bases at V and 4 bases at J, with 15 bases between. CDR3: CASSKLRENNEKLFF. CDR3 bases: TGTGCCAGCAGTAAGCTCCGGGAGAATAATGAAAAACTGTTTTTT.

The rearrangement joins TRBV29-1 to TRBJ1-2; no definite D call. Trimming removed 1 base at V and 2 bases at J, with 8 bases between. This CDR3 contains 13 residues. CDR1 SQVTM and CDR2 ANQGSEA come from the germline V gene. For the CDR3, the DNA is TGCAGCGTTGAAGTGGAGGAGAACTATGGCTACACCTTC. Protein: CSVEVEENYGYTF.

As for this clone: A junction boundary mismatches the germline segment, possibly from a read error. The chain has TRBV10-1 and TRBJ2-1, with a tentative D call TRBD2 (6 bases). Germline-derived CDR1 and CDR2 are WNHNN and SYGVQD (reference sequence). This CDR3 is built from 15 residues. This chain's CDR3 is CASSESNSAGNGQFF. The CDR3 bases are TGCGCCAGCAGTGAGTCGAATAGCGCGGGGAATGGGCAGTTCTTC.

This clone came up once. Here the CDR3 reads CASSIGQSNSPLHF. Here the CDR3 DNA reads TGTGCCAGTAGTATAGGACAGAGCAATTCACCCCTCCACTTT. The rearrangement uses TRBV19 and TRBJ1-6, with a weak D call TRBD1 (5 bases). Trimming cost V 1 base and J 7 bases, with 8 bases left between them. The CDR3 runs to 14 residues. Germline CDR1 is LNHDA and CDR2 is SQIVND (reference sequence). The entire variable domain, with the rest obtained from reference TRBV19 and TRBJ1-6, is as follows: DGGITQSPKYLFRKEGQNVTLSCEQNLNHDAMYWYRQDPGQGLRLIYYSQIVNDFQKGDIAEGYSVSREKKESFPLTVTSAQKNPTAFYLCASSIGQSNSPLHFGNGTRLTVT.

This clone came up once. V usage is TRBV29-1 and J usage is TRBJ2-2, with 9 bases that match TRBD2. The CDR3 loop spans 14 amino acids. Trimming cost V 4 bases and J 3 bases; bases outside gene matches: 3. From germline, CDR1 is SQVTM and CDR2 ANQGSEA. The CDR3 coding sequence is TGCAGCGTTGCCGGGACTAGCTACACCGGGGAGCTGTTTTTT. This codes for CSVAGTSYTGELFF.

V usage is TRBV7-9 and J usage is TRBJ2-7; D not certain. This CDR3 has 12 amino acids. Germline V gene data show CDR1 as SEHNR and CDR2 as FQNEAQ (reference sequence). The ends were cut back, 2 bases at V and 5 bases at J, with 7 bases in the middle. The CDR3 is CASSLRQDEQYF. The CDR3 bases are TGTGCCAGCAGCTTACGGCAGGACGAGCAGTACTTC.

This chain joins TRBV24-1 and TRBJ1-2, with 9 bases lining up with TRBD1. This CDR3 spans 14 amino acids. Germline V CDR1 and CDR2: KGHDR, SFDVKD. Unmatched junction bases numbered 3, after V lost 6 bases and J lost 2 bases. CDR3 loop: CATSWTGVNYGYTF. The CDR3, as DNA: TGTGCCACCAGTTGGACAGGGGTAAACTATGGCTACACCTTC.

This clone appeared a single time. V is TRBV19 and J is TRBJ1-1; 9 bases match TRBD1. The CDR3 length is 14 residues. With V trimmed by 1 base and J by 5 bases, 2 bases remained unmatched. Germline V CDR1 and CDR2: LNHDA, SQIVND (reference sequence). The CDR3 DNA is TGTGCCAGTAGTATAGGGGACAGGGCGACTGAAGCTTTCTTT. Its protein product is CASSIGDRATEAFF.

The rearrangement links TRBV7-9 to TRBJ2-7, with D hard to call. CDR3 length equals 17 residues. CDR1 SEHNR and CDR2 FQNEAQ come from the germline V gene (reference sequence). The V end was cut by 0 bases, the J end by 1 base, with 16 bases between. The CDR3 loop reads CASSLARSLEASYEQYF. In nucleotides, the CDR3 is TGTGCCAGCAGCTTAGCGAGGTCCCTAGAGGCTTCCTACGAGCAGTACTTC.

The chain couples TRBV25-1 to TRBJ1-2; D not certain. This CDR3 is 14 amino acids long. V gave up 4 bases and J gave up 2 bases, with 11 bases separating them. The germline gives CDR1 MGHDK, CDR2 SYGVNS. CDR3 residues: CASSGRTLNYGYTF. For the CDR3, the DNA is TGTGCCAGCAGTGGGAGGACGTTGAACTATGGCTACACCTTC.

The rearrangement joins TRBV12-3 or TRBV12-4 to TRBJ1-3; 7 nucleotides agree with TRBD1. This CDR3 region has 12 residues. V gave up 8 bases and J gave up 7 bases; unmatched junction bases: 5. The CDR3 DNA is TGTGCCAGCCAGACAGGGCGGAACACCATATATTTT. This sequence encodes CASQTGRNTIYF.

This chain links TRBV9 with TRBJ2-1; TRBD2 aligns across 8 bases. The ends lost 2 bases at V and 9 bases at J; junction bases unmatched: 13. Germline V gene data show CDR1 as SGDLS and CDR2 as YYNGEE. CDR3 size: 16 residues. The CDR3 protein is CASSVIAGRGEGEQFF. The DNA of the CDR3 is TGTGCCAGCAGCGTCATAGCGGGAAGGGGGGAAGGTGAGCAGTTCTTC.

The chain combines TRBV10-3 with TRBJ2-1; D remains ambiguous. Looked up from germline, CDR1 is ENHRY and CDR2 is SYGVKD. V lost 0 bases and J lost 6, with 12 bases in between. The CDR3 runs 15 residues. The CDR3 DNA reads TGTGCCATCAGTGAGTCGGGCTATTCACCCAATGAGCAGTTCTTC. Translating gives CAISESGYSPNEQFF.